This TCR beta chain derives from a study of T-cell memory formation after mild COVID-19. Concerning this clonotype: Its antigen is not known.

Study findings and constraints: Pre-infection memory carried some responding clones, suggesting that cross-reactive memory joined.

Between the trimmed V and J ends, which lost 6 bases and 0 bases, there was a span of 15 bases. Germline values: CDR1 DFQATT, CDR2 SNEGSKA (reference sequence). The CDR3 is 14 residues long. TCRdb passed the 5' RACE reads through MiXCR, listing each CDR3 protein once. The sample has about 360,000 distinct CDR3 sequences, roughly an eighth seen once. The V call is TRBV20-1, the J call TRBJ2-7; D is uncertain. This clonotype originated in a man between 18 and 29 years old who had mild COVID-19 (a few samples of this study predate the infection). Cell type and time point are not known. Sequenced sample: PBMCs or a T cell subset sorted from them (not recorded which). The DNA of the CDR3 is TGCAGTGCCCCCCGGGCAGGTTCCTCCTACGAGCAGTACTTC. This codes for CSAPRAGSSYEQYF.